This T cell receptor beta chain derives from a study of spatial heterogeneity in lung cancer. Study-wide context: Sequencing consistently turned up more beta-chain sequences than alpha-chain sequences. General study points: Blood showed ubiquitous tumor TCRs more often at resection than at routine follow-up.

Time point indicated: sample taken at primary tumor resection. From tumor, nontumor lung or frozen PBMC, whole RNA was taken unsorted for sequencing. The library protocol tagged each TCR cDNA with a unique molecular identifier. TCRdb re-analysed the 5' RACE reads in MiXCR, keeping a single row per CDR3 protein. The table has more than 65,000 distinct CDR3 sequences, about 8% seen once. The CDR3 is 15 amino acids. V dropped 6 bases and J dropped 7; count of bases not matched to a gene: 11. Germline V gene lookup returns CDR1 DFQATT and CDR2 SNEGSKA (reference sequence). The table lists this clonotype with many counts. Its antigen remains unknown.

The sequence came from a male donor with early-stage non-small cell lung cancer. The sample consisted of PBMCs, taken at surgery. This chain uses TRBV20-1 with TRBJ2-7; 14 nucleotides match TRBD2. The CDR3 here is CSAPGTSGGWGEQYF. The CDR3 DNA follows: TGCAGTGCGCCCGGGACTAGCGGGGGTTGGGGAGAGCAGTACTTC.